The rows below give T cell receptor beta chains drawn from one sample of a study of blood T cell repertoires in COVID-19. Here immunoSEQ multiplex PCR was the method, and the copy in TCRdb shows in-frame clones only, minus some. Seen here are 95,000 to 120,000 clones, 88% observed once, and the top ten hold 2.4%. The sequenced material came from peripheral blood. The receptors derive from a human donor in a cohort sampled during active COVID-19. Both conserved end residues are part of each CDR3. A D gene is named only where the DNA matches it firmly. Clone size is given for some rows only: seen once, a few or many times, or a class if the clone is expanded.

d_gene	abundance	v_gene	j_gene	CDR3nt	CDR3aa
-	-	TRBV7-9	TRBJ2-1	TGTGCCAGCAGCACAAAGGGGGGGAGGAATGAGCAGTTCTTC	CASSTKGGRNEQFF
TRBD2	-	TRBV6-1	TRBJ2-7	TGTGCCAGCAGTGAAGGGACTAGCGTACCCTACGAGCAGTACTTC	CASSEGTSVPYEQYF
TRBD2	-	TRBV7-8	TRBJ2-7	TGTGCCAGCAGCTTAGGTACCGGGAGGTACGAGCAGTACTTC	CASSLGTGRYEQYF
-	-	TRBV2	TRBJ1-4	TGTGCCAGCAGTGTGGCGGCTGAGAAACTGTTTTTT	CASSVAAEKLFF
TRBD1	-	TRBV9	TRBJ1-1	TGTGCCAGCAGCCCCCCCGGACAGGGGTCATACACTGAAGCTTTCTTT	CASSPPGQGSYTEAFF
TRBD2	-	TRBV18	TRBJ2-2	TGTGCCAGCTCACCATGGGCGACTAGCGGGAGGGCGAACACCGGGGAGCTGTTTTTT	CASSPWATSGRANTGELFF
-	-	TRBV13	TRBJ1-1	TGTGCCAGCAGCTTAGAGTCTGGTTGGGGGACATCGAACACTGAAGCTTTCTTT	CASSLESGWGTSNTEAFF
-	-	TRBV10-1	TRBJ1-1	TGCGCCAGCAGTGATTCCGGGGAAAGGTTTCAAGCTTTCTTT	CASSDSGERFQAFF
-	-	TRBV19	TRBJ1-1	TGTGCCAGTAGTATTGGCAGTGAAGCTTTCTTT	CASSIGSEAFF
-	-	TRBV19	TRBJ1-3	TGTGCCAGTACCCTGCTTGAGGGCTCTGGAAACACCATATATTTT	CASTLLEGSGNTIYF
TRBD1	-	TRBV9	TRBJ1-5	TGTGCCAGCAGCCTAGGACAGGGTCCCAATCAGCCCCAGCATTTT	CASSLGQGPNQPQHF
-	once	TRBV5-4	TRBJ2-3	TGTGCCAGCAGCTTGGCCGGTCGCACAGATACGCAGTATTTT	CASSLAGRTDTQYF
-	-	TRBV12-5	TRBJ1-5	TGTGCTAGTGGTTGGACAGACACCCTTTATAGCAATCAGCCCCAGCATTTT	CASGWTDTLYSNQPQHF
TRBD1	-	TRBV11-2	TRBJ2-1	TGTGCCAGCAGCTTATACGGGGACAGGGACAATGAGCAGTTCTTC	CASSLYGDRDNEQFF
-	-	TRBV7-3	TRBJ2-3	TGTGCCAGCAGCTCAGATGCGGGGATTAGCACAGATACGCAGTATTTT	CASSSDAGISTDTQYF
-	-	TRBV19	TRBJ2-3	TGTGCCACAGGAGCGGCAATCGACACAGATACGCAGTATTTT	CATGAAIDTDTQYF
-	-	TRBV7-8	TRBJ2-2	TGTGCCAGCAACCCGGACTCTTACACCGGGGAGCTGTTTTTT	CASNPDSYTGELFF
TRBD1	few	TRBV5-1	TRBJ2-1	TGCGCCTCCTCTAGGGACAGAGAATGGAATGAGCAGTTCTTC	CASSRDREWNEQFF